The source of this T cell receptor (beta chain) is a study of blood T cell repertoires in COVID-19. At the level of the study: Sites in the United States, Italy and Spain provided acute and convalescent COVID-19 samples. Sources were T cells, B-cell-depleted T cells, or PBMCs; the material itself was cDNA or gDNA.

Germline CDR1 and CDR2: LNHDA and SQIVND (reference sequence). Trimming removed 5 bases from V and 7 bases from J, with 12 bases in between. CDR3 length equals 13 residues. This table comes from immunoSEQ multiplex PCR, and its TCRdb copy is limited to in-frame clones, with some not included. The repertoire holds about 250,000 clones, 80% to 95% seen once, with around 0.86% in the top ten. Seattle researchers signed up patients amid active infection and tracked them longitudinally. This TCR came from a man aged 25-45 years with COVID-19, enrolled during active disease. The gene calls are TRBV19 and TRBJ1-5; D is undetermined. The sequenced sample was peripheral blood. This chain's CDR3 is CASSPLAGQPQHF. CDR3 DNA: TGTGCCAGTAGTCCCCTGGCGGGGCAGCCCCAGCATTTT.